This note documents a single T cell receptor (beta chain) sequence. Its antigen target is currently unknown. There are no base qualities to consult, and no much larger clone falls within one base. Healthy HIV-negative adults with no recently reported acute infections or vaccinations were included as donors. Every donor was a Caucasian adult residing in Nashville, Tennessee, USA. Magnetic negative selection was used to enrich CD4+ T cells, after which naive cells were positively selected on CD45RA and the negative fraction became the memory subset. Blood was collected by leukapheresis, and PBMCs were isolated by Ficoll-Histopaque density gradient centrifugation and then cryopreserved in liquid nitrogen vapor phase. Purity and quantity of every magnetically sorted T cell population were checked by analytical flow cytometry. Genomic DNA was isolated from each sorted fraction and quantified by UV absorbance on a Nanodrop 2000c.

Between the V and J ends, shortened by 5 bases and 6 bases respectively, the junction contains 11 bases. Reading from cysteine to phenylalanine, the CDR3 counts 13 amino acids. Of the read, only the CDR3 DNA is kept; its 39 bases are in frame from base 1. CDR1 SGHTA and CDR2 FQGTGA are derived from the germline V gene. Using the deep immunoSEQ assay, multiplex PCR amplified TCR CDR3 regions from genomic DNA. Extracted genomic DNA from each cell subset was distributed evenly across all wells of several immunoSEQ 96-well plates, and each plate was treated as a replicate. Each replicate PCR for sorted subsets received around 200 ng genomic DNA, equal to about 30,000 T cell genomes. Purified libraries were quantified with a Qubit 3.0 fluorometer, sized on a Bioanalyzer 2100, and re-quantified with the KAPA Library Quantification kit. A separate single-read 150-cycle Illumina NextSeq 550 flow cell was used to sequence each immunoSEQ 96-well plate. Per the source publication's procedure: Because only junctional sequences without quality scores were contained in the immunoSEQ output, filtering matching that applied to full-length reads could not be performed. To assign V/J genes and CDR3, sequences were annotated using PyIR, a Python wrapper for IgBLAST v1.9, with IMGT germline references. Any read was removed if the V/J assignment was weak (E-value above 1e-6), the CDR3 was missing, or the read contained stop codons, out-of-frame junctions, or ambiguous translated residues. A V3J clonotype was defined by an identical inferred V gene, J gene, and CDR3 amino acid sequence. The percentage overlap between two repertoires was calculated by dividing the number of shared unique clonotypes by the size of the smaller repertoire. RTK rarefaction, the Chao1 estimator, and Recon v2.1 estimates of unobserved clonotypes were used to assess repertoire richness. Generation probabilities for all TCRbeta clonotypes obtained by the gDNA method from four donors were computed using OLGA. TCRdb took over this immuneACCESS table, retaining in-frame rearrangements with V and J assigned. Such tables are incomplete; in checked studies, under half of the missing clones stem from an unresolved V gene, and the remainder is unexplained. From that table come the V and J calls and clone size; the DNA was used to work out D and trimming. The sample table lists roughly 2.2 million clones, approximately 93% of them with a count of one. The top ten hold 0.39% of the sample.

The data were taken from a study of shared clonotypes between healthy human individuals (dated by TCRdb to 2018 to 2020). Context from the whole study: The cohort comprised two women and a few men aged 18 to 49 years. For each donor, three plates each were used for CD4 naive and CD4 memory, two plates were used for CD8 naive, and one plate was used for CD8 memory. To estimate repertoire size and how much clonotype sharing occurs between individuals, the study deeply sequenced the blood TCR repertoires of five or six healthy adults. Libraries were prepared and TCR repertoires were sequenced by different laboratories using diverse techniques, in order to increase sequencing depth and limit assay-specific biases. Leukapheresis yielded between about 0.85 and 10 billion PBMCs per donor. The full study reports these points: Pairwise subsampling indicated that sequencing depth was expected to affect the degree of clonotype sharing among donors. Only blood was sampled, and tissue TCR repertoires likely differ from those in blood. The genetic and exposure-history diversity represented was limited by the small number of donors. Incomplete sequencing was indicated by rarefaction of sorted-subset datasets, despite the large sequencing depth. Estimated clonotype richness was generally larger for naive than for memory subsets. Higher generation probabilities were observed for clonotypes shared by all four sorted-subset donors than for non-shared clonotypes. When a few donors were compared, the shared fraction of clonotypes was about 5% for naive CD4, roughly 3.4% for naive CD8, 2.3% for memory CD4, and around 0.37% for memory CD8.

This receptor chain uses TRBV7-3 and TRBJ1-5; confidence is insufficient to name the D gene. The sequence was obtained from a man younger than 35 in good health. Some clones in this sample may be carry-over from other donors' samples. The sequenced material came from naive CD4+ T cells from PBMCs. Reading the label with the study, this specimen's cell subset or site is: CD45RA+ positively selected. The CDR3 region: CASSEATGQPQHF. The base sequence is TGTGCCAGCAGCGAGGCTACTGGTCAGCCCCAGCATTTT. With the portions outside the CDR3 filled from the reference TRBV7-3 and TRBJ1-5 genes, the complete variable region becomes GAGVSQTPSNKVTEKGKYVELRCDPISGHTALYWYRQSLGQGPEFLIYFQGTGAADDSGLPNDRFFAVRPEGSVSTLKIQRTERGDSAVYLCASSEATGQPQHFGDGTRLSIL.